A selection of T cell receptor beta chains follows, all from one sample in a study of shared clonotypes between healthy human individuals. Some clones are missing from TCRdb's copy, which holds only in-frame ones; the method was immunoSEQ multiplex PCR. The sample yields over 2 million clones, around 96% seen once. Sequencing used naive CD8+ T cells sorted from blood. Every receptor here comes from a man between 18 and 29 years old in good health. Both conserved end residues are part of each CDR3. The D gene is left open where the match is weak. Rows may omit the clone size; those that give it use once, few, many or a size class.

CDR3 protein: CASSLSSGLGYGYTF
CDR3 DNA: TGTGCCAGCAGTTTATCGAGTGGGTTGGGCTATGGCTACACCTTC
V gene: TRBV27
clone size: -
CDR3 length: 15
J gene: TRBJ1-2
D gene: -

CDR3 protein: CASSFELRGYEQYF
CDR3 DNA: TGTGCCAGCAGCTTCGAACTACGTGGGTACGAGCAGTACTTC
V gene: TRBV13
clone size: -
CDR3 length: 14
J gene: TRBJ2-7
D gene: -

CDR3 protein: CASSTDRGSGVSGETQYF
CDR3 DNA: TGTGCCAGCAGCACAGACCGTGGTAGCGGGGTTTCCGGAGAGACCCAGTACTTC
V gene: TRBV7-9
clone size: -
CDR3 length: 18
J gene: TRBJ2-5
D gene: TRBD2

CDR3 protein: CASSSDNYNEQFF
CDR3 DNA: TGTGCCAGCAGCTCAGACAACTACAATGAGCAGTTCTTC
V gene: TRBV7-2
clone size: -
CDR3 length: 13
J gene: TRBJ2-1
D gene: -

CDR3 protein: CASSYWVTGDSEKLFF
CDR3 DNA: TGTGCCAGCAGTTACTGGGTCACAGGGGATAGTGAAAAACTGTTTTTT
V gene: TRBV6-5
clone size: -
CDR3 length: 16
J gene: TRBJ1-4
D gene: TRBD1

CDR3 protein: CASSQGQGNEQYF
CDR3 DNA: TGTGCCAGCAGCCAGGGACAGGGGAACGAGCAGTACTTC
V gene: TRBV14
clone size: -
CDR3 length: 13
J gene: TRBJ2-7
D gene: TRBD1

CDR3 protein: CASRFWGSAQETQYF
CDR3 DNA: TGTGCCAGCAGATTCTGGGGATCTGCCCAAGAGACCCAGTACTTC
V gene: TRBV6-1
clone size: -
CDR3 length: 15
J gene: TRBJ2-5
D gene: -

CDR3 protein: CASSTDLAEGSGEQYF
CDR3 DNA: TGTGCCAGCAGTACGGACTTAGCCGAGGGTTCGGGCGAGCAGTACTTC
V gene: TRBV7-6
clone size: -
CDR3 length: 16
J gene: TRBJ2-7
D gene: -

CDR3 protein: CASSIADGLAVYEQYF
CDR3 DNA: TGTGCCAGTAGTATAGCCGACGGACTAGCTGTCTACGAGCAGTACTTC
V gene: TRBV19
clone size: -
CDR3 length: 16
J gene: TRBJ2-7
D gene: TRBD2

CDR3 protein: CASSEATAYSYNSPLHF
CDR3 DNA: TGTGCCAGCAGTGAAGCGACAGCTTACTCCTATAATTCACCCCTCCACTTT
V gene: TRBV6-1
clone size: -
CDR3 length: 17
J gene: TRBJ1-6
D gene: -

CDR3 protein: CASRGVEGDGFTYEQYF
CDR3 DNA: TGTGCCAGCAGGGGGGTGGAGGGAGATGGTTTCACCTACGAGCAGTACTTC
V gene: TRBV7-8
clone size: -
CDR3 length: 17
J gene: TRBJ2-7
D gene: -

CDR3 protein: CASSQDLPAGADTQYF
CDR3 DNA: TGCGCCAGCAGCCAAGATCTTCCGGCAGGGGCAGATACGCAGTATTTT
V gene: TRBV4-3
clone size: -
CDR3 length: 16
J gene: TRBJ2-3
D gene: -

CDR3 protein: CASSILQGTDTQYF
CDR3 DNA: TGTGCCAGTAGTATCCTACAGGGTACAGATACGCAGTATTTT
V gene: TRBV19
clone size: -
CDR3 length: 14
J gene: TRBJ2-3
D gene: -

CDR3 protein: CATWEGAPNEQFF
CDR3 DNA: TGTGCCACCTGGGAAGGGGCGCCCAATGAGCAGTTCTTC
V gene: TRBV27
clone size: -
CDR3 length: 13
J gene: TRBJ2-1
D gene: -

CDR3 protein: CASSYSWGENTGELFF
CDR3 DNA: TGTGCCAGCAGTTACTCCTGGGGGGAAAACACCGGGGAGCTGTTTTTT
V gene: TRBV6-5
clone size: -
CDR3 length: 16
J gene: TRBJ2-2
D gene: -

CDR3 protein: CASSQPGSYEQYF
CDR3 DNA: TGTGCCAGCAGCCAGCCCGGGAGCTACGAGCAGTACTTC
V gene: TRBV9
clone size: -
CDR3 length: 13
J gene: TRBJ2-7
D gene: -

CDR3 protein: CASSWRGEDEKLFF
CDR3 DNA: TGTGCCAGCAGCTGGAGAGGGGAGGATGAAAAACTGTTTTTT
V gene: TRBV28
clone size: -
CDR3 length: 14
J gene: TRBJ1-4
D gene: -

CDR3 protein: CASSHDWEGRYNEQFF
CDR3 DNA: TGCGCCAGCAGTCACGACTGGGAGGGTCGGTACAATGAGCAGTTCTTC
V gene: TRBV5-1
clone size: -
CDR3 length: 16
J gene: TRBJ2-1
D gene: TRBD2

CDR3 protein: CASSSLRGPYNEQFF
CDR3 DNA: TGTGCCAGCAGTTCCCTCAGGGGCCCTTACAATGAGCAGTTCTTC
V gene: TRBV28
clone size: -
CDR3 length: 15
J gene: TRBJ2-1
D gene: -

CDR3 protein: CSVGDLADTGELFF
CDR3 DNA: TGCAGCGTTGGAGATCTAGCGGACACCGGGGAGCTGTTTTTT
V gene: TRBV29-1
clone size: -
CDR3 length: 14
J gene: TRBJ2-2
D gene: TRBD2

CDR3 protein: CASSEISGLNEKLFF
CDR3 DNA: TGCGCCAGCAGTGAGATCAGCGGCCTTAATGAAAAACTGTTTTTT
V gene: TRBV10-2
clone size: -
CDR3 length: 15
J gene: TRBJ1-4
D gene: -

CDR3 protein: CASSDASASRTQYF
CDR3 DNA: TGCGCCAGCAGTGACGCTAGCGCCTCAAGGACCCAGTACTTC
V gene: TRBV10-2
clone size: -
CDR3 length: 14
J gene: TRBJ2-5
D gene: -

CDR3 protein: CASSRAGATEAFF
CDR3 DNA: TGTGCCAGCAGTAGGGCCGGGGCAACTGAAGCTTTCTTT
V gene: TRBV6-6
clone size: -
CDR3 length: 13
J gene: TRBJ1-1
D gene: -

CDR3 protein: CASSESDRGFNQPQHF
CDR3 DNA: TGTGCCAGCAGTGAATCTGACAGGGGATTCAATCAGCCCCAGCATTTT
V gene: TRBV6-1
clone size: -
CDR3 length: 16
J gene: TRBJ1-5
D gene: TRBD1

CDR3 protein: CASSAGTSAFFKTYEQYF
CDR3 DNA: TGTGCCAGTAGCGCCGGGACTAGCGCCTTTTTCAAAACCTACGAGCAGTACTTC
V gene: TRBV19
clone size: -
CDR3 length: 18
J gene: TRBJ2-7
D gene: TRBD2

CDR3 protein: CASSLTPPNEQYF
CDR3 DNA: TGTGCCAGCAGCTTGACCCCACCAAACGAGCAGTACTTC
V gene: TRBV5-6
clone size: -
CDR3 length: 13
J gene: TRBJ2-7
D gene: -

CDR3 protein: CASRDMSIQYF
CDR3 DNA: TGTGCCAGCAGGGATATGAGCATTCAGTACTTC
V gene: TRBV11-2
clone size: -
CDR3 length: 11
J gene: TRBJ2-4
D gene: -

CDR3 protein: CASSPGQGSTNTEAFF
CDR3 DNA: TGCGCCAGCAGCCCGGGACAGGGGTCGACGAACACTGAAGCTTTCTTT
V gene: TRBV5-1
clone size: -
CDR3 length: 16
J gene: TRBJ1-1
D gene: TRBD1

CDR3 protein: CASSVRPGTVPNNEQFF
CDR3 DNA: TGTGCCAGCAGTGTACGGCCCGGGACAGTCCCCAACAATGAGCAGTTCTTC
V gene: TRBV6-1
clone size: -
CDR3 length: 17
J gene: TRBJ2-1
D gene: TRBD1

CDR3 protein: CASSLDSNQPQHF
CDR3 DNA: TGTGCCAGCAGCTTGGATTCGAATCAGCCCCAGCATTTT
V gene: TRBV5-4
clone size: few
CDR3 length: 13
J gene: TRBJ1-5
D gene: -

CDR3 protein: CASSGAPLYEQYF
CDR3 DNA: TGTGCCAGCAGTGGGGCTCCTCTGTACGAGCAGTACTTC
V gene: TRBV6-1
clone size: -
CDR3 length: 13
J gene: TRBJ2-7
D gene: -

CDR3 protein: CASSEGWTGVGYEQYF
CDR3 DNA: TGTGCCAGCAGTGAAGGCTGGACAGGGGTTGGCTACGAGCAGTACTTC
V gene: TRBV6-1
clone size: -
CDR3 length: 16
J gene: TRBJ2-7
D gene: TRBD1

CDR3 protein: CASSLYPRTGSTYEQYF
CDR3 DNA: TGTGCCAGCAGTTTATACCCCCGGACAGGGTCGACCTACGAGCAGTACTTC
V gene: TRBV28
clone size: -
CDR3 length: 17
J gene: TRBJ2-7
D gene: TRBD1

CDR3 protein: CASSQDYWTGLNTEAFF
CDR3 DNA: TGCGCCAGCAGCCAAGATTACTGGACAGGGTTGAACACTGAAGCTTTCTTT
V gene: TRBV4-3
clone size: -
CDR3 length: 17
J gene: TRBJ1-1
D gene: TRBD1

CDR3 protein: CSVRRGLTDTQYF
CDR3 DNA: TGCAGCGTTCGGCGGGGCCTCACAGATACGCAGTATTTT
V gene: TRBV29-1
clone size: -
CDR3 length: 13
J gene: TRBJ2-3
D gene: -

CDR3 protein: CASSQGPLGNQPQHF
CDR3 DNA: TGCGCCAGCAGCCAAGGGCCGCTAGGGAATCAGCCCCAGCATTTT
V gene: TRBV4-1
clone size: -
CDR3 length: 15
J gene: TRBJ1-5
D gene: -

CDR3 protein: CASSPLQGGSSYGYTF
CDR3 DNA: TGCGCCAGCAGCCCCTTGCAAGGGGGGTCGAGCTATGGCTACACCTTC
V gene: TRBV4-1
clone size: -
CDR3 length: 16
J gene: TRBJ1-2
D gene: -

CDR3 protein: CASSQDRGSTGELFF
CDR3 DNA: TGCGCCAGCAGCCAAGATCGGGGGAGCACCGGGGAGCTGTTTTTT
V gene: TRBV4-1
clone size: -
CDR3 length: 15
J gene: TRBJ2-2
D gene: -

CDR3 protein: CGCRDSNTGELFF
CDR3 DNA: TGCGGGTGCCGGGACAGCAACACCGGGGAGCTGTTTTTT
V gene: TRBV5-4
clone size: -
CDR3 length: 13
J gene: TRBJ2-2
D gene: TRBD1

CDR3 protein: CASSYGGQGGNEQYF
CDR3 DNA: TGTGCCAGCAGTTACGGCGGACAGGGTGGCAACGAGCAGTACTTC
V gene: TRBV6-5
clone size: -
CDR3 length: 15
J gene: TRBJ2-7
D gene: TRBD1

CDR3 protein: CASSASGVTDTQYF
CDR3 DNA: TGTGCCAGCAGCGCTAGCGGAGTCACAGATACGCAGTATTTT
V gene: TRBV9
clone size: -
CDR3 length: 14
J gene: TRBJ2-3
D gene: TRBD2

CDR3 protein: CASSQDLANEQFF
CDR3 DNA: TGTGCCAGCAGCCAAGATCTGGCCAATGAGCAGTTCTTC
V gene: TRBV4-2
clone size: -
CDR3 length: 13
J gene: TRBJ2-1
D gene: -

CDR3 protein: CASSQEVGTYYEQYF
CDR3 DNA: TGCGCCAGCAGCCAAGAGGTAGGGACGTACTACGAGCAGTACTTC
V gene: TRBV4-1
clone size: -
CDR3 length: 15
J gene: TRBJ2-7
D gene: -

CDR3 protein: CASRIGLAGEEQFF
CDR3 DNA: TGTGCCAGCAGGATAGGACTAGCGGGAGAGGAGCAGTTCTTC
V gene: TRBV27
clone size: -
CDR3 length: 14
J gene: TRBJ2-1
D gene: TRBD2

CDR3 protein: CASSFSQGDSTYEQYF
CDR3 DNA: TGTGCCAGCAGTTTCTCACAGGGGGACTCAACCTACGAGCAGTACTTC
V gene: TRBV27
clone size: -
CDR3 length: 16
J gene: TRBJ2-7
D gene: TRBD1

CDR3 protein: CASSLTPRDTEAFF
CDR3 DNA: TGTGCCAGCAGTTTAACCCCGAGGGACACTGAAGCTTTCTTT
V gene: TRBV28
clone size: few
CDR3 length: 14
J gene: TRBJ1-1
D gene: -

CDR3 protein: CASSEGLGTDTQYF
CDR3 DNA: TGTGCCAGCAGCGAGGGACTTGGCACAGATACGCAGTATTTT
V gene: TRBV9
clone size: -
CDR3 length: 14
J gene: TRBJ2-3
D gene: -

CDR3 protein: CASSIYDGMGEQYF
CDR3 DNA: TGTGCCAGTAGTATATATGACGGCATGGGCGAGCAGTACTTC
V gene: TRBV19
clone size: -
CDR3 length: 14
J gene: TRBJ2-7
D gene: -

CDR3 protein: CASSYISEGVHGKLFF
CDR3 DNA: TGTGCCAGCAGTTACATTTCAGAGGGGGTCCACGGAAAACTGTTTTTT
V gene: TRBV6-5
clone size: -
CDR3 length: 16
J gene: TRBJ1-4
D gene: -